This T cell receptor beta chain appears in the sequencing data of a study of Ad26.COV2.S vaccination and SARS-CoV-2 variants. Study-wide background: Vaccine-arm donor from the placebo-controlled COV1001 Ad26.COV2.S trial.

The CDR3 has 16 amino acids. Germline values: CDR1 SNHLY, CDR2 FYNNEI. V lost 7 bases, J lost 3 bases, and 11 bases stayed unmatched. The protocol was immunoSEQ multiplex PCR, while the TCRdb copy is restricted to in-frame clones and leaves out a portion. The repertoire holds 300,000 to 350,000 clones, about 88% seen once, with about 10% in the top ten. Documented treatment: roughly 20 received Ad26.COV2.S at low or high dose, single or two shots; five or six received placebo; per-sample allocation not given. The study sampled participants on day 63 after the first vaccine or placebo injection. The chain carries TRBV2 and TRBJ1-4; 7 nucleotides align to TRBD1. The sequence came from a person between 18 and 59 years old who received the Ad26.COV2.S COVID-19 vaccine or a placebo. The specimen comprised peripheral blood, sampled in a trial of Ad26.COV2.S vaccine versus placebo. The CDR3 DNA reads as TGTGCCAGCAACCGGGACAGCCAGATATCTAATGAAAAACTGTTTTTT. Amino acid sequence: CASNRDSQISNEKLFF.